Each of the 28 T cell receptor beta chains below was sequenced from the same sample in a study of shared clonotypes between healthy human individuals. Profiling relied on immunoSEQ multiplex PCR, and the TCRdb table lists in-frame clones only, not all of them. The sample has around 2.3 million clones, 90% to 96% seen once; the top ten hold around 0.13%. The sample taken for sequencing was naive CD4+ T cells sorted from blood. Stated subset: CD45RA+ positively selected. These receptor sequences come from a young man in good health.

This chain joins TRBV4-2 and TRBJ1-1; D is unresolved. Germline CDR1 LGHNA, CDR2 YNFKEQ. V shed 0 bases and J shed 1 base, with 15 bases lying between them. The CDR3 length is 17 residues. The CDR3 sequence: CASSQEARAWRNTEAFF. Written as DNA, the CDR3 is TGTGCCAGCAGCCAAGAGGCCCGGGCATGGAGGAACACTGAAGCTTTCTTT.

The V and J genes are TRBV7-9 and TRBJ2-1, with a possible D match to TRBD2 (5 bases). Germline-derived CDR1 and CDR2 are SEHNR and FQNEAQ (reference sequence). The CDR3 length is 13 residues. The V and J ends lost 5 bases and 8 bases respectively, with 13 bases between them. The CDR3 region has the DNA TGTGCCAGCAGCCAAATGGGAGTAGATGAGCAGTTCTTC. Translated, it gives CASSQMGVDEQFF.

The chain couples TRBV4-1 to TRBJ1-1; TRBD1 agrees at 9 bases. CDR3 length: 16 residues. V shed 6 bases, J shed 6 bases, and the junction held 14 bases outside the gene matches. Germline CDR1 reads MGHRA; CDR2 reads YSYEKL. The CDR3 bases are TGCGCCAGCAGACCAACGTTCACGGACAGGGGTTCTGAAGCTTTCTTT. Translating gives CASRPTFTDRGSEAFF.

The chain uses TRBV6-5 and TRBJ2-2; maybe TRBD1 (5 bases). The CDR3 is 14 residues long. Germline CDR1 and CDR2: MNHEY and SVGAGI. With 5 bases removed from V and 3 bases from J, the gap between germline ends came to 10 bases. For the CDR3, the DNA is TGTGCCAGCAGTGGAAAGACAGACACCGGGGAGCTGTTTTTT. Its protein product is CASSGKTDTGELFF.

The count of this clone is one. The chain has TRBV18 and TRBJ2-1, with TRBD2 as a possible D gene (6 bases). This CDR3 is built from 13 residues. Germline lookup yields CDR1 KGHSH and CDR2 LQKENI. V lost 5 bases and J lost 7, with 12 bases in between. The CDR3 nucleotides are TGTGCCAGCTCATCCGGGAGTGTTAATGAGCAGTTCTTC. It translates to CASSSGSVNEQFF.

V is TRBV19 and J is TRBJ2-7, with 8 nucleotides matching TRBD1. Per the germline V gene, CDR1 is LNHDA and CDR2 is SQIVND (reference sequence). Germline trimming cut 4 bases from V and 5 bases from J; bases unmatched to any gene: 10. CDR3 size: 15 residues. The CDR3 nucleotides are TGTGCCAGTAGTAGGAGGACAGGGACGTTGCACGAGCAGTACTTC. Its translation: CASSRRTGTLHEQYF.

The chain uses TRBV19 and TRBJ2-1, with D possibly being TRBD1 (5 bases). The length of the CDR3 is 12 residues. V shed 5 bases and J shed 7 bases, with 9 bases lying between them. Looked up from germline, CDR1 is LNHDA and CDR2 is SQIVND (reference sequence). The CDR3 coding sequence is TGTGCCAGTAGTTCTAAGGGGAATGAGCAGTTCTTC. This translates into CASSSKGNEQFF. The variable domain in full, with the rest retrieved from reference TRBV19 and TRBJ2-1, is DGGITQSPKYLFRKEGQNVTLSCEQNLNHDAMYWYRQDPGQGLRLIYYSQIVNDFQKGDIAEGYSVSREKKESFPLTVTSAQKNPTAFYLCASSSKGNEQFFGPGTRLTVL.

The chain combines TRBV6-1 with TRBJ1-5, with 7 positions matching TRBD1. CDR1 is MNHNS and CDR2 is SASEGT in the germline V gene. V lost 1 base, J lost 5 bases, and 5 bases stayed unmatched. The CDR3 runs 15 residues. CDR3 loop: CASSEGGTAYQPQHF. DNA for the CDR3: TGTGCCAGCAGTGAAGGAGGGACAGCCTATCAGCCCCAGCATTTT.

This rearrangement joins TRBV10-1 to TRBJ2-6, with D perhaps TRBD2 (5 bases). From germline, CDR1 is WNHNN and CDR2 SYGVQD (reference sequence). V was pared by 5 bases and J by 5 bases, with 16 bases between. The CDR3 extends over 16 amino acids. CDR3 sequence (DNA): TGCGCCAGCAGTAGAGGGATACAAAGTCGGGCCAACGTCCTGACTTTC. Residues: CASSRGIQSRANVLTF.

The rearrangement links TRBV5-1 to TRBJ2-2; 10 positions match TRBD1. Losses at the gene ends were 4 bases for V and 4 bases for J; bases not matched to a gene: 7. CDR1 is SGHRS, CDR2 YFSETQ, per germline. CDR3 length equals 16 residues. The CDR3 spells CASSDRQGASTGELFF. DNA of the CDR3: TGCGCCAGCAGCGACCGACAGGGGGCGAGCACCGGGGAGCTGTTTTTT.

The V and J genes are TRBV9 and TRBJ2-2; the D is unclear. V lost 4 bases, J lost 8 bases, and 12 bases lay in between. Per the germline V gene, CDR1 is SGDLS and CDR2 is YYNGEE. There are 13 residues in the CDR3. CDR3: CASSRVLVGELFF. The CDR3 DNA is TGTGCCAGCAGCAGGGTTTTGGTTGGGGAGCTGTTTTTT. Full variable domain (rest looked up from reference TRBV9 and TRBJ2-2): DSGVTQTPKHLITATGQRVTLRCSPRSGDLSVYWYQQSLDQGLQFLIQYYNGEERAKGNILERFSAQQFPDLHSELNLSSLELGDSALYFCASSRVLVGELFFGEGSRLTVL.

The chain has TRBV10-3 and TRBJ1-2; 7 nucleotides agree with TRBD1. Per the germline V gene, CDR1 is ENHRY and CDR2 is SYGVKD. The CDR3 runs 15 residues. V was pared by 5 bases and J by 6 bases, with 12 bases of the junction left unmatched. The CDR3 DNA reads TGTGCCATCAGTTACGTTACGACAGGGACAAATGGCTACACCTTC. Translated, it gives CAISYVTTGTNGYTF.

CDR3 loop: CASSEEQSNTEAFF. CDR3 sequence (DNA): TGTGCCAGCAGTGAAGAACAGTCGAACACTGAAGCTTTCTTT. The rearrangement joins TRBV2 to TRBJ1-1, with D unresolved. There are 14 residues in the CDR3. V gave up 1 base and J gave up 1 base, with 7 bases separating them. CDR1 is SNHLY, CDR2 FYNNEI, per germline.

The CDR3 here is CASSLTGTGVHSSNQPQHF. In DNA, the CDR3 is TGTGCCAGCAGTTTGACCGGGACAGGGGTCCACTCTAGCAATCAGCCCCAGCATTTT. The chain recombines TRBV28 with TRBJ1-5, with 10 positions matching TRBD1. The germline CDR1 and CDR2 sequences are MDHEN and SYDVKM. The CDR3 is 19 residues long. Losses at the gene ends were 3 bases for V and 0 bases for J; bases not matched to a gene: 11.

This clone was recorded only once. The chain recombines TRBV5-1 with TRBJ2-5; no reliable D call. The CDR3 runs 15 residues. The germline V and J ends were trimmed by 1 base and 0 bases, with 10 bases remaining between them. The germline gives CDR1 SGHRS, CDR2 YFSETQ. CDR3 coding DNA: TGCGCCAGCAGCTTGACTACTACTTACCAAGAGACCCAGTACTTC. It codes for CASSLTTTYQETQYF.

V is TRBV15 and J is TRBJ1-1; D is unclear. The CDR3 spans 13 residues. Germline CDR1 and CDR2: LNHNV and YYDKDF (reference sequence). Trimming removed 5 bases from V and 0 bases from J, with 7 bases in between. This CDR3 reads CATSVRLNTEAFF. The DNA for the CDR3 is TGTGCCACCAGCGTTAGGCTGAACACTGAAGCTTTCTTT.

The J gene is TRBJ1-6, the V gene TRBV6-5; no firm D call. Deletions cut 0 bases from V and 0 bases from J, with 3 bases between. The length of the CDR3 is 15 residues. The germline V gene has CDR1 MNHEY and CDR2 SVGAGI. The CDR3 is CASSYSHSYNSPLHF. In nucleotides, the CDR3 is TGTGCCAGCAGTTACTCCCACTCCTATAATTCACCCCTCCACTTT.

This clone showed up just once. The chain links TRBV28 to TRBJ2-7; 7 bases map to TRBD2. The CDR3 runs 15 residues. V lost 6 bases to trimming and J lost 5 bases; unmatched junction nucleotides: 13. CDR1 MDHEN and CDR2 SYDVKM come from the germline V gene. The CDR3 bases are TGTGCCAGCAGCCTGGACCCGGGAGGCGGGAACGAGCAGTACTTC. Translating gives CASSLDPGGGNEQYF.

V usage is TRBV5-8 and J usage is TRBJ2-1; 7 nucleotides match TRBD1. Germline assignment: CDR1 SGHTS and CDR2 YDEGEE. V was pared by 9 bases and J by 0 bases, with 12 bases of the junction left unmatched. This CDR3 is 16 amino acids long. DNA for the CDR3: TGTGCCACCGAGACAGGGCAGATGGGCTCCTACAATGAGCAGTTCTTC. Translating gives CATETGQMGSYNEQFF. Complete variable domain (other parts from reference TRBV5-8 and TRBJ2-1): EAGVTQSPTHLIKTRGQQATLRCSPISGHTSVYWYQQALGLGLQFLLWYDEGEERNRGNFPPRFSGRQFPNYSSELNVNALELEDSALYLCATETGQMGSYNEQFFGPGTRLTVL.

This clone was counted a few times. The chain joins TRBV19 to TRBJ1-1; TRBD1 might be the D (5 bases). Trimming removed 6 bases at V and 1 base at J, with 15 bases between. This CDR3 has 15 amino acids. The germline gives CDR1 LNHDA, CDR2 SQIVND (reference sequence). The CDR3 sequence: CASSPPWGGNTEAFF. The CDR3 region has the DNA TGTGCCAGTAGCCCGCCTTGGGGGGGGAACACTGAAGCTTTCTTT.

The V call is TRBV9, the J call TRBJ2-6; unclear D gene. The CDR3 covers 17 residues. Germline CDR1 reads SGDLS; CDR2 reads YYNGEE. V lost 4 bases and J 0 bases, leaving 14 bases between the germline ends. CDR3 bases: TGTGCCAGCAGCCGGAGTCCCTTCCGCTCTGGGGCCAACGTCCTGACTTTC. It codes for CASSRSPFRSGANVLTF.

The V and J genes are TRBV9 and TRBJ2-3; D perhaps matches TRBD2 (6 bases). Looked up from germline, CDR1 is SGDLS and CDR2 is YYNGEE. The CDR3 has 16 residues. With 0 bases removed from V and 0 bases from J, the gap between germline ends came to 11 bases. CDR3 coding DNA: TGTGCCAGCAGCGTAGCGGGAGTTCGAAGCACAGATACGCAGTATTTT. Its translation: CASSVAGVRSTDTQYF.

The chain uses TRBV10-3 and TRBJ1-1; D gene ambiguous. The ends were cut back, 3 bases at V and 7 bases at J, with 6 bases in the middle. Germline loops: CDR1 ENHRY, CDR2 SYGVKD. CDR3 length: 11 amino acids. CDR3 sequence reads: CAISDVSEAFF. The CDR3 DNA follows: TGTGCCATCAGTGATGTGAGTGAAGCTTTCTTT.

The J gene is TRBJ1-2, the V gene TRBV28; 9 nucleotides line up with TRBD1. The junction had 2 bases not matched to a gene; V was cut back by 10 bases and J by 2 bases. Germline V gene lookup returns CDR1 MDHEN and CDR2 SYDVKM. The CDR3 runs 12 residues. This chain's CDR3 is CATGTGNYGYTF. As DNA, the CDR3 is TGTGCCACCGGGACAGGGAACTATGGCTACACCTTC.

The rearrangement links TRBV6-4 to TRBJ1-6; D is ambiguous. Germline V gives CDR1 MRHNA, CDR2 SNTAGT. The ends were cut back, 2 bases at V and 7 bases at J, with 6 bases in the middle. The CDR3 sequence is 13 residues long. CDR3 nucleotide sequence: TGTGCCAGCAGTGACAGATTCAATTCACCCCTCCACTTT. Encoded protein: CASSDRFNSPLHF.

This clone was seen only once. This rearrangement joins TRBV5-1 to TRBJ2-1; the D is unclear. Germline V lookup: CDR1 SGHRS, CDR2 YFSETQ. The V end lost 0 bases, the J end lost 10 bases, and 17 bases lay between the germline ends. The length of the CDR3 is 15 residues. In DNA form, the CDR3 reads TGCGCCAGCAGCTTGGCCTTGGTAGATTATAGCGAGCAGTTCTTC. It yields the protein CASSLALVDYSEQFF.

This chain uses TRBV25-1 with TRBJ2-7; 11 nucleotides line up with TRBD2. V lost 1 base, J lost 0 bases, and 5 bases stayed unmatched. The germline gives CDR1 MGHDK, CDR2 SYGVNS. The CDR3 has 17 amino acids. CDR3 bases: TGTGCCAGCAGTGAATTTCCCCTAGCGGGGGGCTCCTACGAGCAGTACTTC. Residues: CASSEFPLAGGSYEQYF.

The J gene is TRBJ1-6, the V gene TRBV6-1, with a tentative D call TRBD1 (6 bases). CDR1 MNHNS and CDR2 SASEGT come from the germline V gene. Trimming shortened V by 1 base and J by 11 bases, and 12 bases separated the two germline ends. CDR3 size: 14 residues. This CDR3 reads CASSEGQEWTPLHF. The CDR3 bases are TGTGCCAGCAGTGAAGGACAGGAATGGACACCCCTCCACTTT.